These T cell receptor beta chains were read from a single sample in a study of beta chain features in type 1 diabetes. Some clones are missing from TCRdb's copy, which holds only in-frame ones; the method was immunoSEQ multiplex PCR. This sample has about 210,000 clones; under 13% occur once, and the top ten carry over 1%. The sequenced material came from central memory CD4+ T cells from blood. The receptor set was obtained from a man aged 18 to 29 in good health. Each CDR3 is given without its conserved first and last residue. Each record gives: V gene, J gene, CDR3 protein.

v_call: TRBV7-2
j_call: TRBJ2-7
cdr3_aa: ASSQKGLAGWGYEQY

v_call: TRBV6-6
j_call: TRBJ1-1
cdr3_aa: ASSYRPSDTEAF

v_call: TRBV4-3
j_call: TRBJ2-2
cdr3_aa: ASSQVGASGELF

v_call: TRBV29-1
j_call: TRBJ2-2
cdr3_aa: SVESGLRTGELF

v_call: TRBV28
j_call: TRBJ2-3
cdr3_aa: ASSSAGLRDTQY

v_call: TRBV4-3
j_call: TRBJ1-1
cdr3_aa: ASSRLQGNTEAF

v_call: TRBV13
j_call: TRBJ2-5
cdr3_aa: ASSTRTSGRETQY

v_call: TRBV6-5
j_call: TRBJ2-1
cdr3_aa: ASSYYPLSYNEQF

v_call: TRBV10-3
j_call: TRBJ2-7
cdr3_aa: ATEDRAVREQY

v_call: TRBV5-4
j_call: TRBJ2-5
cdr3_aa: ASSFYGTPLNQETQY

v_call: TRBV29-1
j_call: TRBJ2-5
cdr3_aa: SVAGSEEGQETQY

v_call: TRBV29-1
j_call: TRBJ2-1
cdr3_aa: SVGLGYNEQF

v_call: TRBV2
j_call: TRBJ1-5
cdr3_aa: ASSEALFYQPQH

v_call: TRBV13
j_call: TRBJ1-4
cdr3_aa: ASSFHNEKLF

v_call: TRBV7-6
j_call: TRBJ2-1
cdr3_aa: ASSSQTSGLPYNEQF

v_call: TRBV28
j_call: TRBJ1-1
cdr3_aa: ARNSHTEAF

v_call: TRBV9
j_call: TRBJ1-2
cdr3_aa: ASSFSYYGYT

v_call: TRBV5-1
j_call: TRBJ1-5
cdr3_aa: ASSLQANQPQH

v_call: TRBV28
j_call: TRBJ1-1
cdr3_aa: ASSLWAGEGTEAF

v_call: TRBV10-3
j_call: TRBJ2-7
cdr3_aa: AISETRGTSYEQY